Below are 7 T cell receptor beta chains sequenced from a single sample in a study of vaccination and CD4 T cells after COVID-19. The Oncomine TCR Beta short-read assay was applied to DNA of cultured CD4+ T cells. TCRdb processed the PCR reads anew with MiXCR; each CDR3 protein has one entry. In the table there are 15,000 or so distinct CDR3 sequences, 35% of which are singletons. These receptors have no identified antigens. As for treatment: roughly 10-day PBMC culture with coronavirus spike peptide pools or control peptides (ViraFEST assay). Sequencing was carried out using cultured CD4+ T cells from blood. These receptors all come from a human donor with COVID-19.

The chain recombines TRBV11-3 with TRBJ2-7; D gene unclear. Per the germline V gene, CDR1 is SGHNT and CDR2 is YENEEA. V was trimmed by 0 bases and J by 4 bases, leaving 4 bases between them. The CDR3 length is 12 residues. CDR3 residues: CASSLERYEQYF. In DNA form, the CDR3 reads TGTGCCAGCAGCTTAGAACGTTACGAGCAGTACTTC.

This clonotype is labeled medium-sized. The genes are TRBV27 and TRBJ1-2; D uncertain. The length of the CDR3 is 12 residues. Trimming took off 3 bases at V and 8 bases at J, with 10 bases between the two ends. In germline, CDR1 is MNHEY, CDR2 SMNVEV (reference sequence). The CDR3, as DNA: TGTGCCAGCAGTTTGGCAGGTGGGGGCTACACCTTC. Amino acid sequence: CASSLAGGGYTF.

V and J are TRBV28 and TRBJ1-6; no firm D call. The ends were cut back, 3 bases at V and 9 bases at J, with 9 bases in the middle. The germline V gene encodes CDR1 MDHEN and CDR2 SYDVKM. The CDR3 sequence is 13 residues long. The CDR3 DNA reads TGTGCCAGCAGTTTTAGCGGGGTTTCACCCCTCCACTTT. As protein: CASSFSGVSPLHF.

This clonotype was counted only a few times. The CDR3 region has the DNA TGTGCCACCAGCGAGAGAAACACCATATATTTT. Its translation: CATSERNTIYF. V is TRBV15 and J is TRBJ1-3; D remains unclear. The length of the CDR3 is 11 residues. The V end lost 5 bases, the J end lost 5 bases, and 4 bases lay between the germline ends. Germline-derived CDR1 and CDR2 are LNHNV and YYDKDF (reference sequence).

This clonotype was observed a few times. CDR3 sequence: CASSVEGEQYF. CDR3 bases: TGTGCCAGCAGTGTAGAGGGCGAGCAGTACTTC. The chain couples TRBV2 to TRBJ2-7; tentative D call: TRBD2 (5 bases). Deletions cut 4 bases from V and 6 bases from J, with 7 bases between. The CDR3 covers 11 residues. From germline, CDR1 is SNHLY and CDR2 FYNNEI.

Only a few counts were recorded for this clonotype. The gene calls are TRBV27 and TRBJ2-5; D ambiguous. This CDR3 spans 14 amino acids. Germline values: CDR1 MNHEY, CDR2 SMNVEV (reference sequence). V was trimmed by 4 bases and J by 2 bases, leaving 11 bases between them. Here the CDR3 DNA reads TGTGCCAGCAGTTCGGTGGGCACACAAGAGACCCAGTACTTC. Translated: CASSSVGTQETQYF.

This clonotype was counted only a few times. The V and J genes are TRBV6-1 and TRBJ1-1, with a weak D call TRBD1 (6 bases). Germline V lookup: CDR1 MNHNS, CDR2 SASEGT. V gave up 7 bases and J gave up 2 bases, with 14 bases separating them. CDR3 size: 14 residues. CDR3 in amino acids: CASNDWGQNTEAFF. The DNA for the CDR3 is TGTGCCAGCAATGACTGGGGGCAAAACACTGAAGCTTTCTTT.